The present T cell receptor beta chain was sequenced within a study of patients and donors after allogeneic stem cell transplantation. This CDR3 region has 13 residues. Trimming stripped 2 bases from V and 4 bases from J, with 8 bases between. MiXCR was run by TCRdb on the RT-PCR reads, yielding one entry per CDR3 protein. The table includes about 480 distinct CDR3 sequences, around 1.2% detected once. By share, this clonotype counts as medium-sized. This TCR came from a human donor who was either an allogeneic HSCT recipient or a stem cell or donor lymphocyte infusion donor (not recorded which). It is not recorded whose cells these are; they may come from a transplant donor. Material for sequencing was blood, either unsorted or a sorted T cell fraction (not recorded which). This chain uses TRBV23-1 with TRBJ1-1; possibly TRBD1 for D (5 bases). TRBV23-1 falls under the ORF class, with uncertain function. CDR3 nucleotides: TGCGCCAGCAGTCAAAAGGGGATCACTGAAGCTTTCTTT. As protein: CASSQKGITEAFF.